This T cell receptor beta chain was recovered during a study of tissue-resident memory T cells in lung cancer (dated by TCRdb to about 2019). For the wider study: Paired tumor TRM and tumor non-TRM populations from some 11 lung cancer patients were compared by TCR beta-chain sequencing. Study-level results and caveats: Compared with tumor non-TRM cells, tumor TRM cells had a significantly more restricted TCR repertoire, with lower Shannon-Wiener and inverse Simpson diversity. Expanded clonotypes accounted for approximately 73% of tumor TRM repertoires on average, versus roughly 53% of tumor non-TRM repertoires.

Between the V and J ends, shortened by 0 bases and 7 bases respectively, the junction contains 10 bases. The CDR3 numbers 14 residues from cysteine through phenylalanine. Only the CDR3 DNA is retained, 42 bases long and in frame from the first base. Via the germline V gene, CDR1 is ENHRY and CDR2 SYGVKD. Sorting of CD8+ T cells according to CD103 expression was performed on a BD FACSAria-II, with the sorted cells collected directly into ice-cold TRIzol LS reagent. Freshly resected lung tumor tissue was obtained at surgical resection. After Fc receptor blocking, the fresh cells were stained for CD45, CD4, CD3, CD8A and CD103, and DAPI served for live/dead discrimination. A miRNeasy kit was used to purify total RNA from the sorted CD103+ and CD103- CD8+ T cells. CD103 expression was used to sort tumor-infiltrating CD8+ cytotoxic T cells, separating tissue-resident memory (TRM) cells from non-TRM cells. The donors had treatment-naive lung cancer. Upon referral, patients with respiratory malignancies who were newly diagnosed and untreated were recruited prospectively.

Sequencing instrument: Illumina MiSeq. TCR sequencing libraries incorporated unique molecular identifiers and were indexed with TruSeq single indexes. Under the source paper's analysis protocol: TCR reads were mapped and error-corrected with MIGEC v1.2.7 and were then analyzed with VDJtools v1.1.7, with default settings applied for both tools. Repertoire diversity was quantified with Shannon-Wiener and inverse Simpson indices computed in VDJtools. A TCRbeta clonotype was defined as expanded when the clonotype met a frequency threshold of at least three. Wilcoxon rank-sum tests across about 10 patients were used for the statistical comparisons of TCR diversity between tumor TRM and non-TRM populations. The public reads were reprocessed in TCRdb via fastp at Q25 and MiXCR, keeping in-frame beta chains. CDR3 protein duplicates are merged, each entry listing the most common genes and DNA. What appears here as the V and J calls and clone size reflects TCRdb's work, not the paper's. A total of over 250 distinct CDR3 sequences appear in this sample, 18% of them only once. The ten largest clones capture roughly 32% of the sample.

As a fraction of the sample, this clonotype is large (0.1 to 1%). There is no known antigen for this receptor. No per-base quality is available; no much larger clone lies one base away. Here the chain combines TRBV10-3 and TRBJ2-4, with TRBD1 tentatively as D gene (5 bases match). The sequence was collected from a human donor with treatment-naive lung cancer (subtype not recorded). The sample taken for sequencing was CD103- CD8+ T cells from lung tumor tissue. What this sample's cell subset or site label stands for: non-TRM CD8+ CTLs. The nucleotides are TGTGCCATCAGTGAGTCAGGGCCAGGGAACATTCAGTACTTC. Its product reads: CAISESGPGNIQYF.